The 22 T cell receptor beta chains below all came from one sample that was sequenced in a study of response to subunit inactivated influenza vaccine. TCRdb itself ran the RT-PCR reads through MiXCR, one entry per CDR3 protein. The sample has around 520,000 distinct CDR3 sequences; about 12% are singletons. This specimen consisted of PBMCs from blood, obtained on the day of vaccination. The receptors were gathered from a man aged 45 to 65 who received an inactivated influenza vaccine.

This clonotype appeared a few times. V and J are TRBV28 and TRBJ2-2, with 10 bases that match TRBD2. Per the germline V gene, CDR1 is MDHEN and CDR2 is SYDVKM. The J segment lost 8 bases and the V segment lost 1 base, leaving 7 bases of the junction unmatched. The CDR3 totals 16 residues. The CDR3 bases are TGTGCCAGCAGTTTATCAGTAGCGGGAGGATCTGGGGAGCTGTTTTTT. The encoded protein is CASSLSVAGGSGELFF.

The chain uses TRBV7-8 and TRBJ2-7, with D hard to call. The length of the CDR3 is 13 residues. V was trimmed by 2 bases and J by 6 bases, leaving 11 bases between them. CDR1 SGHVS and CDR2 FQNEAQ come from the germline V gene. The DNA of the CDR3 is TGTGCCAGCAGCTTAATTCCCCGGGCCGAGCAGTACTTC. It encodes CASSLIPRAEQYF.

In regard to this clonotype: This may arise from a read error, as a much more abundant clone is one base away. This chain joins TRBV9 and TRBJ2-2; D is possibly TRBD2 (5 bases). Germline values: CDR1 SGDLS, CDR2 YYNGEE. This CDR3 has 14 residues. In DNA form, the CDR3 reads TGTGCCAGCACCAGCGGAGACAACACCGGGGAGCTGCTTTTT. The encoded protein is CASTSGDNTGELLF.

The rearrangement joins TRBV7-9 to TRBJ2-1, with 8 bases matching TRBD1. This CDR3 comprises 15 residues. V lost 7 bases, J lost 2 bases, and 7 bases stayed unmatched. Per the germline V gene, CDR1 is SEHNR and CDR2 is FQNEAQ (reference sequence). The CDR3 nucleotides are TGTGCCAGCACCCCCGGGACAGGAGCCTACAATGAGCAGTTCTTC. This sequence encodes CASTPGTGAYNEQFF.

The chain employs TRBV4-1 and TRBJ2-5, with D perhaps matching TRBD1 or TRBD2 (5 bases each). V lost 1 base, J lost 3 bases, and 15 bases lay in between. The CDR3 length is 16 residues. Germline lookup yields CDR1 MGHRA and CDR2 YSYEKL. This CDR3 reads CASSQVGVPAKETQYF. The CDR3 nucleotides read TGCGCCAGCAGCCAAGTGGGGGTTCCAGCCAAAGAGACCCAGTACTTC.

This clonotype was counted between two and nine times. This CDR3 reads CSAARDSPYEQYF. The CDR3 nucleotides read TGCAGTGCGGCCAGGGATAGCCCCTACGAGCAGTACTTC. This chain connects TRBV20-1 to TRBJ2-7, with a possible D match to TRBD1 (5 bases). V lost 6 bases, J lost 2 bases, and 14 bases lay in between. The CDR3 loop spans 13 amino acids. Germline CDR1 is DFQATT and CDR2 is SNEGSKA (reference sequence).

This chain connects TRBV5-1 to TRBJ1-2, with 9 bases identical to TRBD1. Germline V CDR1 and CDR2: SGHRS, YFSETQ. This CDR3 is built from 15 residues. Trimming removed 4 bases from V and 5 bases from J; junction bases left unmatched: 9. The CDR3 DNA follows: TGCGCCAGCAGCGCAACCGGGACAGGGACTTATGGCTACACCTTC. It encodes CASSATGTGTYGYTF.

This clonotype was seen more than once but under ten times. This chain links TRBV5-1 with TRBJ2-1, with 9 positions matching TRBD1. The CDR3 totals 16 residues. The V and J ends lost 7 bases and 7 bases, in that order; junction bases with no gene match: 15. CDR1 SGHRS and CDR2 YFSETQ come from the germline V gene. CDR3 loop: CASVEAGTGRYNEQFF. CDR3 DNA: TGCGCCAGCGTCGAGGCAGGGACAGGGAGGTATAATGAGCAGTTCTTC.

This rearrangement joins TRBV20-1 to TRBJ2-5; perhaps TRBD1 as D (6 bases). CDR1 is DFQATT, CDR2 SNEGSKA, per germline (reference sequence). This CDR3 contains 19 residues. V gave up 5 bases and J gave up 5 bases, with 33 bases separating them. CDR3 loop: CSAPPAYRVEFEYTETQYF. The CDR3 DNA sequence: TGCAGTGCTCCACCGGCTTACAGGGTGGAGTTTGAATATACGGAGACCCAGTACTTC.

This clonotype has only a few counts. The DNA for the CDR3 is TGTGCCAGCAGCCCGGGACAGCTTTTCACCGGGGAGCTGTTTTTT. As protein: CASSPGQLFTGELFF. The chain links TRBV3-1 to TRBJ2-2, with TRBD1 identical over 7 bases. Germline lookup yields CDR1 LGHDT and CDR2 YNNKEL (reference sequence). The CDR3 is made up of 15 amino acids. Germline trimming cut 4 bases from V and 4 bases from J; bases unmatched to any gene: 6.

A few counts support this clonotype. This sequence joins TRBV7-2 and TRBJ1-5; D call uncertain. Germline V gene sequence: CDR1 SGHTA, CDR2 FQGNSA. The CDR3 length is 14 residues. V lost 6 bases and J 2 bases, leaving 11 bases between the germline ends. CDR3 residues: CASSWVGGNQPQHF. In DNA form, the CDR3 reads TGTGCCAGCAGTTGGGTAGGAGGCAATCAGCCCCAGCATTTT.

The gene calls are TRBV6-1 and TRBJ1-1; TRBD1 might be the D (6 bases). V was pared by 0 bases and J by 4 bases, with 9 bases between. From germline, CDR1 is MNHNS and CDR2 SASEGT. This CDR3 spans 14 amino acids. This CDR3 is CASSEAGRGTEAFF. In DNA, the CDR3 is TGTGCCAGCAGTGAAGCTGGCAGGGGCACTGAAGCTTTCTTT.

V usage is TRBV7-9 and J usage is TRBJ2-1, with TRBD1 matching 8 bases. V gave up 5 bases and J gave up 7 bases; unmatched junction bases: 7. Germline assignment: CDR1 SEHNR and CDR2 FQNEAQ (reference sequence). This CDR3 comprises 14 residues. The CDR3 sequence is CASSTRTGLNEQFF. For the CDR3, the DNA is TGTGCCAGCAGCACTCGGACAGGGTTGAATGAGCAGTTCTTC.

Only a few counts were recorded for this clonotype. The genes are TRBV11-2 and TRBJ2-2; the D gene is possibly TRBD2 (5 bases). The CDR3 spans 16 residues. Germline V lookup: CDR1 SGHAT, CDR2 FQNNGV. The V end was cut by 4 bases, the J end by 1 base, with 13 bases between. For the CDR3, the DNA is TGTGCCAGCAGCTCCTTCGTGGCGGGGAACACCGGGGAGCTGTTTTTT. Protein: CASSSFVAGNTGELFF.

A few counts support this clonotype. The chain employs TRBV12-3 or TRBV12-4 and TRBJ2-2, with D tentatively TRBD1 or TRBD2 (5 bases each). There are 14 residues in the CDR3. The germline V and J ends were trimmed by 3 bases and 4 bases, with 9 bases remaining between them. CDR3 in amino acids: CASSFAGSTGELFF. CDR3 sequence (DNA): TGTGCCAGCAGTTTCGCAGGGAGCACCGGGGAGCTGTTTTTT.

This clonotype was detected a few times. The chain joins TRBV4-1 to TRBJ2-1, with 7 bases identical to TRBD2. This CDR3 region has 17 residues. Unmatched junction bases numbered 13, after V lost 6 bases and J lost 2 bases. Germline assignment: CDR1 MGHRA and CDR2 YSYEKL. The CDR3 is CASRRAPSGTTYNEQFF. CDR3 bases: TGCGCCAGCAGACGAGCCCCCTCCGGGACTACCTACAATGAGCAGTTCTTC.

This chain uses TRBV9 with TRBJ1-4; D is unclear. The germline gives CDR1 SGDLS, CDR2 YYNGEE. CDR3 length: 16 amino acids. The V and J ends lost 4 bases and 1 base respectively, with 14 bases between them. The CDR3 here is CASSPSPGGTNEKLFF. The CDR3 DNA reads TGTGCCAGCAGCCCCAGCCCAGGTGGAACTAATGAAAAACTGTTTTTT.

The gene calls are TRBV10-2 and TRBJ2-3, with no clear D. Germline lookup yields CDR1 WSHSY and CDR2 SAAADI. Trimming took off 6 bases at V and 4 bases at J, with 11 bases between the two ends. The CDR3 contains 13 residues. As DNA, the CDR3 is TGCGCCAGCAGAGATACGTCCCCAGATACGCAGTATTTT. Protein sequence: CASRDTSPDTQYF.

The sample holds many counts of this clonotype. CDR3 coding DNA: TGTGCCAGCAGTGAAGCAAAGAACTCCCCGTATGGCTACACCTTC. Translating gives CASSEAKNSPYGYTF. The chain has TRBV6-1 and TRBJ1-2; D is undetermined. Trimming removed 0 bases from V and 5 bases from J, with 13 bases in between. The CDR3 is made up of 15 amino acids. Germline CDR1 and CDR2: MNHNS and SASEGT.

This clonotype was seen at least ten times. CDR3 DNA sequence: TGTGCCAGCAGGGAGGGGAACTACGAGCAGTACTTC. It translates to CASREGNYEQYF. This rearrangement joins TRBV6-6 to TRBJ2-7; perhaps TRBD2 as D (6 bases). This CDR3 is built from 12 residues. Germline V gene sequence: CDR1 MNHNY, CDR2 SVGAGI (reference sequence). V was clipped by 6 bases and J by 3 bases, with 9 bases between them.

This clonotype was picked up a small number of times. V is TRBV27 and J is TRBJ2-5, with unresolved D. The CDR3 extends over 13 amino acids. V lost 5 bases to trimming and J lost 1 base, with 8 bases between them. Germline CDR1 reads MNHEY; CDR2 reads SMNVEV (reference sequence). CDR3: CASSTRSQETQYF. The CDR3 region has the DNA TGTGCCAGCAGTACCAGATCCCAAGAGACCCAGTACTTC.

This clonotype was detected only a few times. The rearrangement joins TRBV12-3 or TRBV12-4 to TRBJ1-4; TRBD1 is a possible D gene (6 bases). The V and J ends lost 2 bases and 7 bases respectively, with 11 bases between them. The CDR3 length is 14 residues. The DNA of the CDR3 is TGTGCCAGCAGTTTATCCGCAGGGGTTGAAAAACTGTTTTTT. It encodes CASSLSAGVEKLFF.